This T cell receptor beta chain was sequenced in a study of tumor and adjacent non-tumor tissue in lung cancer. At the level of the study: Around 4.4 million productive TCRbeta reads were obtained per sample on average.

Study-wide points: Normal lung showed higher cumulative top 100 clone frequency than tumor.

Per germline, CDR1 MGHRA and CDR2 YSYEKL. The ends were cut back, 4 bases at V and 4 bases at J, with 26 bases in the middle. The CDR3 runs 19 residues. On this clonotype: Its cognate antigen is unknown.

A modified ARM-PCR protocol with three rounds of nested PCR amplified TCRbeta. TCRdb redid the calling of the multiplex PCR reads with MiXCR, one entry per CDR3 protein. Here the sample spans 65,000 to 85,000 distinct CDR3 sequences, around 80% being singletons. No cell sorting was done before RNA was extracted from the tissue. This non-tumor lung sample came from over 3 cm beyond the tumor edge. This chain joins TRBV4-1 and TRBJ2-1; D is uncertain. What was sequenced was distant non-tumor lung tissue. This TCR came from a man in his sixties with non-small cell lung cancer. Here the CDR3 DNA reads TGCGCCAGCAGCCCTAGAGGCGGCCGGAATCGAAGAGAATACAATGAGCAGTTCTTC. Translating it yields CASSPRGGRNRREYNEQFF.